The 32 T cell receptor beta chains presented below share a single source sample, sequenced in a study of shared clonotypes between healthy human individuals. The repertoire was sequenced with immunoSEQ multiplex PCR; TCRdb's copy has only in-frame clones and lacks some. The sample yields 850,000 to 1,200,000 clones, approximately 72% seen once. Material for sequencing was memory CD4+ T cells sorted from blood. The subset is: CD45RA-negative fraction. Receptors were obtained from a man between 18 and 35 years old in good health.

This chain uses TRBV5-1 with TRBJ2-7; the D is unclear. The V end lost 5 bases, the J end lost 2 bases, and 17 bases lay between the germline ends. The CDR3 is made up of 15 amino acids. Germline V gene sequence: CDR1 SGHRS, CDR2 YFSETQ. CDR3 nucleotides: TGCGCCAGCAGGGACCCCCATGGGCACCCCTACGAGCAGTACTTC. Its protein is CASRDPHGHPYEQYF.

The chain employs TRBV7-2 and TRBJ2-4; D unresolved. Germline V gives CDR1 SGHTA, CDR2 FQGNSA. With 2 bases removed from V and 0 bases from J, the gap between germline ends came to 5 bases. The CDR3 covers 14 residues. CDR3 region: CASSLPLAKNIQYF. The DNA for the CDR3 is TGTGCCAGCAGCTTACCGCTAGCCAAAAACATTCAGTACTTC.

The chain is built from TRBV9 and TRBJ2-3; D ambiguous. V was cut by 0 bases and J by 1 base, with 9 bases left in between. The CDR3 has 15 amino acids. CDR1 and CDR2 from the germline V gene are SGDLS and YYNGEE. CDR3 residues: CASSVGIGGTDTQYF. The CDR3 DNA reads as TGTGCCAGCAGCGTAGGTATTGGGGGCACAGATACGCAGTATTTT.

V gene TRBV2 combines with J gene TRBJ2-3; maybe TRBD2 (5 bases). The CDR3 is 14 residues long. Trimming cost V 1 base and J 6 bases, with 11 bases left between them. Germline V gene data show CDR1 as SNHLY and CDR2 as FYNNEI. CDR3 protein: CASSEENGGDTQYF. CDR3 bases: TGTGCCAGCAGTGAAGAGAACGGCGGGGATACGCAGTATTTT.

DNA for the CDR3: TGTGCCAGCAGTGAGCGGACAGCGAACACTGAAGCTTTCTTT. This sequence encodes CASSERTANTEAFF. The chain links TRBV2 to TRBJ1-1; possible D gene TRBD1, 6 bases. CDR1 and CDR2 from the germline V gene are SNHLY and FYNNEI. V gave up 3 bases and J gave up 1 base, with 9 bases separating them. CDR3 length: 14 amino acids.

This clone was picked up a small number of times. The gene calls are TRBV10-1 and TRBJ2-5; D not resolved. This CDR3 is 13 amino acids long. Germline assignment: CDR1 WNHNN and CDR2 SYGVQD (reference sequence). Trimming took off 3 bases at V and 0 bases at J, with 5 bases between the two ends. The CDR3 sequence is CASSEGNQETQYF. DNA for the CDR3: TGCGCCAGCAGTGAAGGCAACCAAGAGACCCAGTACTTC.

This chain links TRBV6-6 with TRBJ2-1; D is uncertain. This CDR3 is 14 amino acids long. CDR1 MNHNY and CDR2 SVGAGI come from the germline V gene (reference sequence). The V end was cut by 7 bases, the J end by 2 bases, with 12 bases between. CDR3 amino acids: CASNRGMAYNEQFF. The CDR3 DNA reads as TGTGCCAGCAATCGTGGGATGGCCTACAATGAGCAGTTCTTC.

This clone was recorded a few times. V gene TRBV7-6 combines with J gene TRBJ1-3, with D hard to call. The CDR3 length is 13 residues. Per the germline V gene, CDR1 is SGHVS and CDR2 is FNYEAQ. Trimming cost V 4 bases and J 2 bases, with 6 bases left between them. The CDR3 loop is CASSSEAGNTIYF. The CDR3 DNA sequence: TGTGCCAGCAGCTCTGAGGCTGGAAACACCATATATTTT. The variable domain in full, completed from reference TRBV7-6 and TRBJ1-3, reads GAGVSQSPRYKVTKRGQDVALRCDPISGHVSLYWYRQALGQGPEFLTYFNYEAQQDKSGLPNDRFSAERPEGSISTLTIQRTEQRDSAMYRCASSSEAGNTIYFGEGSWLTVV.

For this clone: A much bigger clone sits one base away, suggesting this may be a read error. The chain joins TRBV11-2 to TRBJ2-1; unclear D gene. Germline CDR1 SGHAT, CDR2 FQNNGV. The CDR3 has 13 amino acids. Trimming removed 5 bases from V and 0 bases from J, with 5 bases in between. The CDR3 region is CASSPLSYNEQFF. The CDR3, as DNA: TGTGCCAGCAGCCCCCTCTCCTACAATGAGCAGTTCTTC.

In this sample, this clone turned up many times. J is TRBJ1-1 and V is TRBV28; possibly TRBD1 for D (5 bases). V dropped 4 bases and J dropped 1 base, with 13 bases sitting between them. Per the germline V gene, CDR1 is MDHEN and CDR2 is SYDVKM. The CDR3 has 15 amino acids. The CDR3 nucleotides read TGTGCCAGCAGTTCCCCCGGTCAGGGGAACACTGAAGCTTTCTTT. Amino acids: CASSSPGQGNTEAFF.

There are a few counts of this clone. The genes are TRBV6-5 and TRBJ2-1, with 8 bases matching TRBD1. Germline V CDR1 and CDR2: MNHEY, SVGAGI. Trimming took 5 bases from V and 4 from J; bases not matched to a gene: 7. CDR3 length equals 15 residues. This CDR3 is CASSHLTGVYNEQFF. The CDR3 nucleotides read TGTGCCAGCAGTCACCTGACAGGGGTTTACAATGAGCAGTTCTTC.

The chain links TRBV5-1 to TRBJ2-5, with D unclear. Trimming removed 0 bases at V and 1 base at J, with 10 bases between. This CDR3 is built from 15 residues. Per the germline V gene, CDR1 is SGHRS and CDR2 is YFSETQ. As DNA, the CDR3 is TGCGCCAGCAGCTTGGGGCAGATATCCCAAGAGACCCAGTACTTC. Encoded protein: CASSLGQISQETQYF.

The V gene is TRBV6-1, the J gene TRBJ2-3, with 8 bases that match TRBD1. Looked up from germline, CDR1 is MNHNS and CDR2 is SASEGT. The CDR3 has 14 amino acids. With V trimmed by 6 bases and J by 2 bases, 4 bases remained unmatched. Here the CDR3 reads CASRNRGNTDTQYF. CDR3 sequence (DNA): TGTGCCAGCAGAAACAGGGGGAACACAGATACGCAGTATTTT.

V is TRBV28 and J is TRBJ1-4, with unresolved D. This CDR3 has 14 amino acids. V lost 3 bases and J lost 8, with 13 bases in between. Germline-derived CDR1 and CDR2 are MDHEN and SYDVKM. CDR3 residues: CASSFSTLREKLFF. The CDR3, as DNA: TGTGCCAGCAGTTTCTCGACACTTAGGGAAAAACTGTTTTTT.

This chain's CDR3 is CASSFGPLHNSYEQYF. CDR3 DNA sequence: TGTGCCAGCAGTTTTGGGCCCCTACATAACTCCTACGAGCAGTACTTC. The chain uses TRBV28 and TRBJ2-7; no firm D call. Trimming left V 3 bases short and J 0 bases short, with 15 bases between. CDR3 size: 16 residues. Germline values: CDR1 MDHEN, CDR2 SYDVKM.

The chain has TRBV5-1 and TRBJ1-2, with TRBD1 identical over 7 bases. The CDR3 consists of 13 residues. Losses at the gene ends were 4 bases for V and 7 bases for J; bases not matched to a gene: 7. Germline V CDR1 and CDR2: SGHRS, YFSETQ. CDR3 sequence reads: CASSEPGGAGYTF. DNA of the CDR3: TGCGCCAGCAGCGAACCAGGGGGGGCTGGCTACACCTTC.

The V and J genes are TRBV11-2 and TRBJ1-4, with 7 bases lining up with TRBD1. CDR3 length equals 16 residues. V trimming: 5 bases; J trimming: 6 bases; junction bases outside the gene matches: 12. Germline CDR1 SGHAT, CDR2 FQNNGV. In nucleotides, the CDR3 is TGTGCCAGCAGCCCGCGGACAGGAGGAGGGGATGAAAAACTGTTTTTT. It specifies CASSPRTGGGDEKLFF.

V and J are TRBV11-3 and TRBJ1-1, with no clear D. V was shortened by 8 bases and J by 0 bases, with 13 bases between the two germline ends. Germline V gene lookup returns CDR1 SGHNT and CDR2 YENEEA. The CDR3 loop spans 14 amino acids. In DNA form, the CDR3 reads TGTGCCAGCCGTTTAAGGAACATGAACACTGAAGCTTTCTTT. The encoded protein is CASRLRNMNTEAFF.

The chain joins TRBV7-6 to TRBJ2-3; D is unresolved. The CDR3 consists of 15 residues. With 0 bases removed from V and 2 bases from J, the gap between germline ends came to 9 bases. Germline CDR1 is SGHVS and CDR2 is FNYEAQ. CDR3 sequence: CASSLADTFTDTQYF. As DNA, the CDR3 is TGTGCCAGCAGCTTAGCGGATACGTTCACAGATACGCAGTATTTT.

The gene calls are TRBV13 and TRBJ1-6; D is uncertain. This CDR3 is 14 amino acids long. Germline lookup yields CDR1 PRHDT and CDR2 FYEKMQ (reference sequence). Deletions cut 6 bases from V and 4 bases from J, with 10 bases between. The CDR3 region has the DNA TGTGCCAGCAGGGAAAAAGGTTATAATTCACCCCTCCACTTT. Translation: CASREKGYNSPLHF. Filled out from reference TRBV13 and TRBJ1-6, the complete variable domain reads AAGVIQSPRHLIKEKRETATLKCYPIPRHDTVYWYQQGPGQDPQFLISFYEKMQSDKGSIPDRFSAQQFSDYHSELNMSSLELGDSALYFCASREKGYNSPLHFGNGTRLTVT.

The chain couples TRBV4-3 to TRBJ2-5; the D is unclear. With the DNA end fitting TRBJ2-7 better, the J assignment may be wrong. The CDR3 is made up of 16 amino acids. CDR1 is LGHNA and CDR2 is YSLEER in the germline V gene. In nucleotides, the CDR3 is TGCGCCAGCAGCCAAGGGGATGTGCGAAGCTCCTACGAGCAGTACTTC. Its protein product is CASSQGDVRSSYEQYF.

V usage is TRBV11-2 and J usage is TRBJ2-1; 7 bases are a match to TRBD1. Germline CDR1 reads SGHAT; CDR2 reads FQNNGV. The CDR3 is 16 residues long. After removal of 4 bases from V and 0 bases from J, the junction contained 6 bases not matched to a gene. The CDR3 region is CASSSYRGFSYNEQFF. The CDR3 DNA reads TGTGCCAGCAGCTCTTACAGGGGTTTCTCCTACAATGAGCAGTTCTTC.

This chain uses TRBV6-5 with TRBJ2-7; 7 nucleotides agree with TRBD1. Germline lookup yields CDR1 MNHEY and CDR2 SVGAGI. The CDR3 sequence is 13 residues long. With 6 bases clipped from V and 2 bases from J, the junction kept 4 bases outside the gene matches. Here the CDR3 reads CASRGGSAYEQYF. In DNA form, the CDR3 reads TGTGCCAGCAGAGGGGGCTCAGCCTACGAGCAGTACTTC.

The chain links TRBV6-5 to TRBJ1-4; the D gene is possibly TRBD1 (5 bases). CDR1 is MNHEY, CDR2 SVGAGI, per germline. Trimming left V 2 bases short and J 4 bases short, with 11 bases between. This CDR3 is 15 amino acids long. The CDR3 DNA reads TGTGCCAGCAGTTACGGCGCGGGGGGTAATGAAAAACTGTTTTTT. This encodes CASSYGAGGNEKLFF.

The V call is TRBV6-1, the J call TRBJ2-7; 8 nucleotides agree with TRBD1. Germline V gene lookup returns CDR1 MNHNS and CDR2 SASEGT. The CDR3 has 15 residues. Trimming at V came to 6 bases and at J to 5 bases, leaving 12 bases not matched to a gene. CDR3 coding DNA: TGTGCCAGCAGGATGATCGGGACAGGCGGGAACGAGCAGTACTTC. Translating gives CASRMIGTGGNEQYF.

The V gene is TRBV29-1, the J gene TRBJ2-2, with 8 bases aligning to TRBD1. J gave up 4 bases and V 4 bases, and 5 bases lay outside the gene matches. The CDR3 covers 14 residues. Per the germline V gene, CDR1 is SQVTM and CDR2 is ANQGSEA. CDR3 residues: CSVGQGARTGELFF. As DNA, the CDR3 is TGCAGCGTTGGCCAGGGGGCGCGCACCGGGGAGCTGTTTTTT.

The table lists this clone with a few counts. The chain carries TRBV10-3 and TRBJ2-4; D gene uncertain. CDR1 and CDR2 from the germline V gene are ENHRY and SYGVKD. The CDR3 runs 11 residues. V lost 0 bases to trimming and J lost 10 bases, with 4 bases between them. The CDR3 is CAISESQIQYF. DNA for the CDR3: TGTGCCATCAGTGAGTCGCAGATTCAGTACTTC.

V gene TRBV7-9 combines with J gene TRBJ2-3; D uncertain. This CDR3 has 17 residues. Per germline, CDR1 SEHNR and CDR2 FQNEAQ (reference sequence). Trimming stripped 5 bases from V and 2 bases from J, with 20 bases between. CDR3 sequence reads: CASSKLQSLRNTDTQYF. The CDR3 DNA reads TGTGCCAGCAGCAAGCTCCAGTCGTTGCGGAACACAGATACGCAGTATTTT.

This chain joins TRBV7-8 and TRBJ1-3, with D possibly matching TRBD1 (6 bases). Trimming stripped 5 bases from V and 4 bases from J, with 12 bases between. CDR1 and CDR2 (germline): SGHVS, FQNEAQ. The CDR3 is 14 residues long. Written as DNA, the CDR3 is TGTGCCAGCAGCCTCGGGACAACGGGAAACACCATATATTTT. It is translated as CASSLGTTGNTIYF. Based on the CDR3 plus reference TRBV7-8 and TRBJ1-3, the full variable domain is GAGVSQSPRYKVAKRGQDVALRCDPISGHVSLFWYQQALGQGPEFLTYFQNEAQLDKSGLPSDRFFAERPEGSVSTLKIQRTQQEDSAVYLCASSLGTTGNTIYFGEGSWLTVV.

The chain employs TRBV18 and TRBJ1-2, with D possibly being TRBD1 (5 bases). This CDR3 region has 15 residues. Trimming cost V 0 bases and J 4 bases, with 12 bases left between them. The V gene's germline CDR1 is KGHSH and CDR2 LQKENI. This chain's CDR3 is CASSPPGRVAYGYTF. The CDR3 DNA reads TGTGCCAGCTCACCACCTGGCAGGGTGGCCTATGGCTACACCTTC.

DNA for the CDR3: TGTGCCAGCAGTTGGGGAGAGTACGGAAACACCATATATTTT. Amino acids: CASSWGEYGNTIYF. The gene calls are TRBV6-1 and TRBJ1-3; D gene unclear. The CDR3 is 14 amino acids. Trimming pared 5 bases from V and 4 bases from J, leaving 12 bases between. Per germline, CDR1 MNHNS and CDR2 SASEGT.

As for this clone: This specimen includes other DNA sequences encoding the same CDR3. This rearrangement joins TRBV20-1 to TRBJ2-3, with D uncertain. This CDR3 spans 10 amino acids. The germline gives CDR1 DFQATT, CDR2 SNEGSKA (reference sequence). V gave up 3 bases and J gave up 5 bases, with 3 bases separating them. Here the CDR3 DNA reads TGCAGTGCTAGTGTAGATACGCAGTATTTT. Its protein product is CSASVDTQYF.